These 19 T cell receptor beta chains originate from one sample sequenced in a study of cytomegalovirus exposure and HLA in healthy donors. Primers for the PCR totalled 60 Vbeta and 13 Jbeta. Method: immunoSEQ multiplex PCR; TCRdb's copy keeps in-frame clones and lacks some. There are roughly 180,000 clones in the sample; less than 90% occur only once, and about 1.3% lies in the top ten. The sequenced sample was PBMCs. All receptors come from a girl aged 10 to 17 in good health and CMV-seropositive.

The rearrangement uses TRBV19 and TRBJ2-7; D gene uncertain. Germline lookup yields CDR1 LNHDA and CDR2 SQIVND (reference sequence). CDR3 length: 12 amino acids. V lost 5 bases and J lost 1, with 6 bases in between. The CDR3 DNA is TGTGCCAGTAGTTTCGGGTCCTACGAGCAGTACTTC. Amino acid sequence: CASSFGSYEQYF.

The V gene is TRBV5-1, the J gene TRBJ2-4; TRBD2 matches at 8 bases. V lost 0 bases and J lost 0; bases outside the gene matches: 11. The CDR3 has 19 residues. CDR1 SGHRS and CDR2 YFSETQ come from the germline V gene. The CDR3: CASSLEAAGGNQAKNIQYF. CDR3 nucleotide sequence: TGCGCCAGCAGCTTGGAAGCGGCGGGAGGCAATCAAGCCAAAAACATTCAGTACTTC.

This clone was detected only once. The chain is built from TRBV6-1 and TRBJ2-3, with 7 bases fitting TRBD2. V dropped 5 bases and J dropped 5; count of bases not matched to a gene: 7. In germline, CDR1 is MNHNS, CDR2 SASEGT. This CDR3 region has 14 residues. The CDR3 DNA is TGTGCCAGCAGTCTCCCCAGGGAGGGAGATACGCAGTATTTT. Residues: CASSLPREGDTQYF.

The rearrangement joins TRBV29-1 to TRBJ2-4; perhaps TRBD2 as D (6 bases). V lost 7 bases and J 0 bases, leaving 16 bases between the germline ends. Germline CDR1 reads SQVTM; CDR2 reads ANQGSEA. This CDR3 spans 15 amino acids. Here the CDR3 DNA reads TGCAGCGCCGTCGGGAGTACGCCAGCCAAAAACATTCAGTACTTC. Amino acid sequence: CSAVGSTPAKNIQYF.

The V call is TRBV6-1, the J call TRBJ2-2; 13 positions match TRBD2. Germline V CDR1 and CDR2: MNHNS, SASEGT. The CDR3 contains 15 residues. The V gene end was trimmed by 6 bases and the J gene end by 6 bases; junction bases not matched to a gene: 4. CDR3 loop: CASRHGLAGAGELFF. DNA for the CDR3: TGTGCCAGCAGACATGGACTAGCGGGAGCCGGGGAGCTGTTTTTT.

This clone appeared once. This rearrangement joins TRBV10-3 to TRBJ2-7; perhaps TRBD2 as D (6 bases). The CDR3 is 14 residues long. V dropped 4 bases and J dropped 7 bases, with 17 bases sitting between them. Per germline, CDR1 ENHRY and CDR2 SYGVKD. This CDR3 reads CAISADSAAGEQYF. As DNA, the CDR3 is TGTGCCATCAGTGCAGACTCAGCCGCGGGGGAGCAGTACTTC.

The V call is TRBV6-1, the J call TRBJ1-2, with 7 positions matching TRBD1. CDR3 length: 14 residues. Germline V gives CDR1 MNHNS, CDR2 SASEGT. The V segment lost 4 bases and the J segment 4 bases; nucleotides outside the gene matches: 6. The CDR3 protein is CASSVTGAPYGYTF. Here the CDR3 DNA reads TGTGCCAGCAGTGTAACAGGGGCTCCCTATGGCTACACCTTC.

There are a few counts of this clone. The chain carries TRBV5-1 and TRBJ2-5; 9 bases align to TRBD1. Trimming at V came to 4 bases and at J to 4 bases, leaving 5 bases not matched to a gene. The CDR3 extends over 14 amino acids. Germline V CDR1 and CDR2: SGHRS, YFSETQ. CDR3 region: CASSSPDRGETQYF. The DNA for the CDR3 is TGCGCCAGCAGCAGCCCGGACAGGGGAGAGACCCAGTACTTC.

The gene calls are TRBV7-2 and TRBJ2-7; 10 positions agree with TRBD2. Per germline, CDR1 SGHTA and CDR2 FQGNSA. CDR3 length: 18 residues. Germline trimming cut 1 base from V and 0 bases from J; bases unmatched to any gene: 9. CDR3 loop: CASSLDKTSGTLSYEQYF. The CDR3 DNA follows: TGTGCCAGCAGCTTAGACAAAACTAGCGGGACTCTCTCCTACGAGCAGTACTTC.

This clone was detected once. This chain links TRBV4-3 with TRBJ2-1; a possible D gene is TRBD2 (5 bases). Germline V gene data show CDR1 as LGHNA and CDR2 as YSLEER. The CDR3 spans 16 residues. V shed 2 bases and J shed 3 bases, with 14 bases lying between them. In nucleotides, the CDR3 is TGCGCCAGCAGCCAAAGTACGAGCGGTTTCTACAATGAGCAGTTCTTC. It yields the protein CASSQSTSGFYNEQFF.

V and J are TRBV5-4 and TRBJ1-1; perhaps TRBD1 as D (5 bases). The germline V gene encodes CDR1 SGHNT and CDR2 YYREEE (reference sequence). Trimming cost V 4 bases and J 4 bases, with 14 bases left between them. The CDR3 totals 14 residues. The DNA for the CDR3 is TGTGCCAGCAGCCCGCAGGGCTTGGGCACTGAAGCTTTCTTT. This gives the protein CASSPQGLGTEAFF.

The V gene is TRBV5-1, the J gene TRBJ2-1; 14 nucleotides match TRBD2. The CDR3 totals 16 residues. V gave up 0 bases and J gave up 7 bases; unmatched junction bases: 3. Germline CDR1 and CDR2: SGHRS and YFSETQ. This chain's CDR3 is CASSLGTSGRNNEQFF. CDR3 DNA sequence: TGCGCCAGCAGCTTGGGGACTAGCGGGAGGAATAATGAGCAGTTCTTC.

This chain joins TRBV18 and TRBJ2-4; D perhaps matches TRBD1 (6 bases). Germline V gene lookup returns CDR1 KGHSH and CDR2 LQKENI. The CDR3 length is 12 residues. V gave up 6 bases and J gave up 8 bases, with 11 bases separating them. The CDR3 region is CASSRGWDIQYF. The CDR3 DNA reads as TGTGCCAGCTCCAGGGGTTGGGACATTCAGTACTTC.

The chain employs TRBV5-1 and TRBJ2-3; 7 nucleotides align to TRBD2. Germline V gives CDR1 SGHRS, CDR2 YFSETQ. The CDR3 has 16 amino acids. V was pared by 4 bases and J by 5 bases, with 13 bases of the junction left unmatched. CDR3 sequence: CASSLLGGDAVDTQYF. The CDR3 region has the DNA TGCGCCAGCAGCCTACTGGGAGGGGATGCCGTAGATACGCAGTATTTT.

The V and J genes are TRBV29-1 and TRBJ1-2; D unresolved. The V end lost 3 bases, the J end lost 8 bases, and 13 bases lay between the germline ends. The germline V gene has CDR1 SQVTM and CDR2 ANQGSEA. CDR3 size: 12 residues. As DNA, the CDR3 is TGCAGCGTTGATGTTAATCGGTACGGCTACACCTTC. Residues: CSVDVNRYGYTF.

The gene calls are TRBV5-5 and TRBJ2-1; 9 bases are a match to TRBD2. Unmatched junction bases numbered 4, after V lost 3 bases and J lost 3 bases. In germline, CDR1 is SGHKS, CDR2 YYEKEE (reference sequence). This CDR3 region has 15 residues. The CDR3 coding sequence is TGTGCCAGCAGCTGGGGTAGCGGGGGCTACAATGAGCAGTTCTTC. Residues: CASSWGSGGYNEQFF.

The rearrangement links TRBV7-6 to TRBJ2-3, with TRBD2 matching over 11 bases. Germline trimming cut 5 bases from V and 2 bases from J; bases unmatched to any gene: 3. Germline CDR1 is SGHVS and CDR2 is FNYEAQ. The CDR3 length is 15 residues. CDR3 amino acids: CASSRLAGYTDTQYF. The CDR3 DNA reads as TGTGCCAGCAGCCGACTAGCGGGGTACACAGATACGCAGTATTTT.

This chain links TRBV5-4 with TRBJ1-5, with TRBD1 matching 7 bases. The CDR3 extends over 15 amino acids. Trimming cost V 3 bases and J 5 bases; bases outside gene matches: 8. Germline assignment: CDR1 SGHNT and CDR2 YYREEE (reference sequence). This chain's CDR3 is CASSYPGQPYQPQHF. The DNA of the CDR3 is TGTGCCAGCAGCTACCCGGGACAGCCCTATCAGCCCCAGCATTTT.

In DNA, the CDR3 is TGTGCCAGCAGCTTAGGGAGCCAGGGGGGCTACACCTTC. Protein: CASSLGSQGGYTF. V is TRBV5-4 and J is TRBJ1-2; weak D call: TRBD1 (6 bases). Looked up from germline, CDR1 is SGHNT and CDR2 is YYREEE (reference sequence). V dropped 2 bases and J dropped 8 bases, with 13 bases sitting between them. CDR3 length equals 13 residues.